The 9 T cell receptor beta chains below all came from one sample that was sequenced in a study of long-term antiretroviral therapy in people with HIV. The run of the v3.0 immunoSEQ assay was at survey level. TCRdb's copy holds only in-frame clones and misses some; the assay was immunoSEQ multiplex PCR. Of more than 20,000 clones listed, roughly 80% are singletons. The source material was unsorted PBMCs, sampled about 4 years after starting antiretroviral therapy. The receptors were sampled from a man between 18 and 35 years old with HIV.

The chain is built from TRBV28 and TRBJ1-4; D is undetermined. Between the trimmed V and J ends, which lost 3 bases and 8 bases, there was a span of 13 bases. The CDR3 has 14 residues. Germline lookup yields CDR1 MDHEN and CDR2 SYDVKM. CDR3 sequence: CASSFMGFEEKLFF. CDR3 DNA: TGTGCCAGCAGTTTTATGGGATTCGAGGAAAAACTGTTTTTT.

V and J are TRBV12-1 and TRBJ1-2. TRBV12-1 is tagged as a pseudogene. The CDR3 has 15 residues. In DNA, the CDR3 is TGTGCCAGCAGCTTTCTAGTTGTGGGGGTTTGTGGCTACACCTTC. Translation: CASSFLVVGVCGYTF.

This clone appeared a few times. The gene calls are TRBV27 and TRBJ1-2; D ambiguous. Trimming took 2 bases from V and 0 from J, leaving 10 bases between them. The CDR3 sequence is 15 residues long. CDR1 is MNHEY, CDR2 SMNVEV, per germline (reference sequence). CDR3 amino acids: CASSLLGRANYGYTF. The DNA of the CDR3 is TGTGCCAGCAGTTTACTTGGCAGAGCTAACTATGGCTACACCTTC.

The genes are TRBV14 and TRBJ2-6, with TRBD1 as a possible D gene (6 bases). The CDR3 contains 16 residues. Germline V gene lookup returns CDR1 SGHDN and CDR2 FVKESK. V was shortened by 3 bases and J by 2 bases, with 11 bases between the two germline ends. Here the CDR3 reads CASSHQGLPGANVLTF. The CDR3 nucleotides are TGTGCCAGCAGCCATCAGGGGTTACCTGGGGCCAACGTCCTGACTTTC. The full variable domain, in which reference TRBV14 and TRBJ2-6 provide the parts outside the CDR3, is EAGVTQFPSHSVIEKGQTVTLRCDPISGHDNLYWYRRVMGKEIKFLLHFVKESKQDESGMPNNRFLAERTGGTYSTLKVQPAELEDSGVYFCASSHQGLPGANVLTFGAGSRLTVL.

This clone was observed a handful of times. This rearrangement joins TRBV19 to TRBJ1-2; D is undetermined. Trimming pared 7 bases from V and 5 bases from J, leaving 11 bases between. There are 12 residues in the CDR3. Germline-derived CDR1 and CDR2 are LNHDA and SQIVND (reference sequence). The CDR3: CASTLGRYGYTF. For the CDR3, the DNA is TGTGCCAGTACCCTCGGGCGATATGGCTACACCTTC. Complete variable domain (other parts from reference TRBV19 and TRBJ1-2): DGGITQSPKYLFRKEGQNVTLSCEQNLNHDAMYWYRQDPGQGLRLIYYSQIVNDFQKGDIAEGYSVSREKKESFPLTVTSAQKNPTAFYLCASTLGRYGYTFGSGTRLTVV.

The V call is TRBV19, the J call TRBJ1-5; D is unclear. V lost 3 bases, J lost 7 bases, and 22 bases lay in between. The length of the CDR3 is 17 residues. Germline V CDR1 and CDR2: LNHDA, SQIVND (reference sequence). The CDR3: CASSITEAGALRQPQHF. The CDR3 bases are TGTGCCAGTAGTATTACAGAAGCAGGCGCCCTAAGGCAGCCCCAGCATTTT. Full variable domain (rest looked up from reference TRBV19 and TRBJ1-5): DGGITQSPKYLFRKEGQNVTLSCEQNLNHDAMYWYRQDPGQGLRLIYYSQIVNDFQKGDIAEGYSVSREKKESFPLTVTSAQKNPTAFYLCASSITEAGALRQPQHFGDGTRLSIL.

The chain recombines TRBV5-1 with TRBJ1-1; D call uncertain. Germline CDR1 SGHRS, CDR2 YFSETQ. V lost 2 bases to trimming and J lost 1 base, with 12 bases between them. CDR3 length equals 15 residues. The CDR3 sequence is CASSFRKGQNTEAFF. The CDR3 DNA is TGCGCCAGCAGCTTTAGAAAGGGCCAGAACACTGAAGCTTTCTTT.

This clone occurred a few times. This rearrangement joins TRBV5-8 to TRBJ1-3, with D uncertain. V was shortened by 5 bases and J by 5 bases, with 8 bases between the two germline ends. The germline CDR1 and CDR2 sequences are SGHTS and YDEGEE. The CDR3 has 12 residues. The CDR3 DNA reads TGTGCCAGCAGGTCAGCCCGAAACACCATATATTTT. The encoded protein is CASRSARNTIYF.

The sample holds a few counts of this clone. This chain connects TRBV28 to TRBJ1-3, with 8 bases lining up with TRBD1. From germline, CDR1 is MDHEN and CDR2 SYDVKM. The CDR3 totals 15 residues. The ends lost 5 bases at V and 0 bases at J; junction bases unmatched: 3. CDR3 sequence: CASSTTGASGNTIYF. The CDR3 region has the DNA TGTGCCAGCAGTACGACAGGGGCCTCTGGAAACACCATATATTTT.